Described below is a single TCR beta chain sequence and its context. The CDR3 is 17 amino acids. Trimming removed 3 bases from V and 5 bases from J, with 20 bases in between. Looked up from germline, CDR1 is GTSNPN and CDR2 is SVGIG (reference sequence). The data are from a study of blood T cell repertoires in COVID-19. Overall study: The cDNA or gDNA used as material had been derived from T cells, B-cell-depleted T cells, or PBMCs.

Original methodology: Reference gene primer amplification gave nucleated cell count estimates. Only in-frame clones appear in the TCRdb table, and some are missing; sequencing was by immunoSEQ multiplex PCR. V, J and clone size were drawn from that table, and D and trimming were deduced from the DNA. This sample has approximately 250,000 clones, with roughly 88% found just once. Enrollees, 18 to 89 years old, lived in about two dozen US areas. Cohort assignment relied on participant-reported clinical history. The V and J genes are TRBV30 and TRBJ1-6, with D possibly being TRBD1 (5 bases). The sequence came from a woman aged 40 to 55 with acute COVID-19. The sequenced sample consisted of PBMCs or T cells enriched from blood (not recorded which). The chain's CDR3 is CAWRGRVKRGDNSPLHF. The CDR3 DNA sequence: TGTGCCTGGAGGGGTAGGGTCAAAAGGGGCGATAATTCACCCCTCCACTTT.